The source of this T cell receptor (beta chain) is a study of Tregs in tolerant kidney transplant recipients. Across the whole study: A roughly 3-day belatacept mixed lymphocyte reaction, sometimes plus 5-day graft donor restimulation, preceded CD4+CD25+CD127- sorting. Recipient cells were told from donor cells by antibody staining. Whole-study results and caveats: Biological reproducibility was not directly addressed, but technical replication error appeared minimal. Tregs expanded with activated donor B cells seemed most donor-specific.

V lost 3 bases to trimming and J lost 6 bases; unmatched junction nucleotides: 6. The CDR3 runs 15 residues. Germline CDR1 is KGHSH and CDR2 is LQKENI. Libraries were prepared by immunoSEQ multiplex PCR; TCRdb keeps only in-frame clonotypes and omits some of them. This table holds under 50,000 clones, around 95% found once. With respect to this clone: Its antigen remains unidentified.

This TCR came from a human donor in good health. This chain connects TRBV18 to TRBJ2-5; TRBD1 agrees at 11 bases. Sequencing used Tregs from blood cultured with allogeneic cells. The CDR3 loop is CASSPGTGGIQTQYF. The DNA of the CDR3 is TGTGCCAGCTCACCTGGGACAGGGGGGATTCAGACCCAGTACTTC.